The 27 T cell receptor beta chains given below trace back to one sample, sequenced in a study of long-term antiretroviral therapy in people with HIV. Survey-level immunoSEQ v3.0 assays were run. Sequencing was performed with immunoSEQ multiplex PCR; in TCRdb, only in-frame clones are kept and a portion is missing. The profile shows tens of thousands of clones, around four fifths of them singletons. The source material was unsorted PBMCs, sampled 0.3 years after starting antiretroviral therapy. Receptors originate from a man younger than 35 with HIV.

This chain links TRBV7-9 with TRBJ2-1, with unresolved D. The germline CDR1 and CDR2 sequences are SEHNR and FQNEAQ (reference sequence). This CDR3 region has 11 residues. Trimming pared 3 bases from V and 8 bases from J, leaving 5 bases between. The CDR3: CASSFIHEQFF. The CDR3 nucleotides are TGTGCCAGCAGCTTTATCCATGAGCAGTTCTTC.

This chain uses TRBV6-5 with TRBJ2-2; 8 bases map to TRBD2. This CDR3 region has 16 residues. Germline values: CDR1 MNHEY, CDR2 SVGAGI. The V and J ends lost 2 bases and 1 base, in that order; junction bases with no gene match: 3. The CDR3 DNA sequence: TGTGCCAGCAGTTACGAGACTAGCGTGAACACCGGGGAGCTGTTTTTT. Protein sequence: CASSYETSVNTGELFF.

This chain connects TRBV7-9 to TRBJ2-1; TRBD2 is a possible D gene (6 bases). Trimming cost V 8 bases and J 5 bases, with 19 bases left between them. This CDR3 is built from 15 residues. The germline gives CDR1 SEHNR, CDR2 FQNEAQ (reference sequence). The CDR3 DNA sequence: TGTGCCAGCGTACCCCTCCCCAGGAGGGACAATGAGCAGTTCTTC. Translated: CASVPLPRRDNEQFF.

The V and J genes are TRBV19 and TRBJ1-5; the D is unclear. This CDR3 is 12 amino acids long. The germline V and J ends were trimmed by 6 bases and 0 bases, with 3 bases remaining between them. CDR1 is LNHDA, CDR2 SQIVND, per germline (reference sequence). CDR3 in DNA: TGTGCCAGTAGGGATAGCAATCAGCCCCAGCATTTT. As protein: CASRDSNQPQHF.

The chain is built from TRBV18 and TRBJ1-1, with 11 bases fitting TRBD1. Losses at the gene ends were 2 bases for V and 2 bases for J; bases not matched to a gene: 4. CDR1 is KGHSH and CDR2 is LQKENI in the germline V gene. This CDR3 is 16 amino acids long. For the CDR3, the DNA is TGTGCCAGCTCACCAGGGGACAGGGGGACCAACACTGAAGCTTTCTTT. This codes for CASSPGDRGTNTEAFF.

The CDR3 reads CASSGTSGGARGNEQFF. CDR3 DNA sequence: TGCGCCAGCAGCGGGACTAGCGGGGGGGCAAGAGGTAATGAGCAGTTCTTC. The J gene is TRBJ2-1, the V gene TRBV5-1, with TRBD2 matching over 16 bases. Germline CDR1 SGHRS, CDR2 YFSETQ. Trimming took 4 bases from V and 7 from J; bases not matched to a gene: 8. The CDR3 contains 17 residues. The full variable domain, its missing parts supplied by reference TRBV5-1 and TRBJ2-1, is KAGVTQTPRYLIKTRGQQVTLSCSPISGHRSVSWYQQTPGQGLQFLFEYFSETQRNKGNFPGRFSGRQFSNSRSEMNVSTLELGDSALYLCASSGTSGGARGNEQFFGPGTRLTVL.

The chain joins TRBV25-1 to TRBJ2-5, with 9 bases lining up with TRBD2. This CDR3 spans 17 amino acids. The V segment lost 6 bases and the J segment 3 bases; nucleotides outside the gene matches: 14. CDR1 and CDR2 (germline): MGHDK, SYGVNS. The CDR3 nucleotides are TGTGCCAGCAGCCCCCCCCTCTCGGGACTAGCAGAAGAGACCCAGTACTTC. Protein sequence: CASSPPLSGLAEETQYF.

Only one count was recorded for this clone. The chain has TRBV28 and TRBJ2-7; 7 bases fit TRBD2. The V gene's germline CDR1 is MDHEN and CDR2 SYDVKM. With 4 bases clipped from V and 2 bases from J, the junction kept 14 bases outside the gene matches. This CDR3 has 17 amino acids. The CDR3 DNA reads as TGTGCCAGCAGTTCCGGGGGAGGGCTAGCGAATACCTACGAGCAGTACTTC. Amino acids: CASSSGGGLANTYEQYF.

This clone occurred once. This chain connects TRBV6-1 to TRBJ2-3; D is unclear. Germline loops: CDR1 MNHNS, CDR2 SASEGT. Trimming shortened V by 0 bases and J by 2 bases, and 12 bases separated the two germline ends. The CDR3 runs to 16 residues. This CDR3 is CASSEAQDLYTDTQYF. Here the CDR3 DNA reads TGTGCCAGCAGTGAAGCGCAGGACCTATACACAGATACGCAGTATTTT.

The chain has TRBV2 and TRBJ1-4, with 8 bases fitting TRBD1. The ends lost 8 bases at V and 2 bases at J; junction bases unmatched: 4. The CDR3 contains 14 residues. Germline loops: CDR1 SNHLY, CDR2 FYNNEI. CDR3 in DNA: TGTGCCAGCGGACAGGGCGACACTAATGAAAAACTGTTTTTT. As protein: CASGQGDTNEKLFF.

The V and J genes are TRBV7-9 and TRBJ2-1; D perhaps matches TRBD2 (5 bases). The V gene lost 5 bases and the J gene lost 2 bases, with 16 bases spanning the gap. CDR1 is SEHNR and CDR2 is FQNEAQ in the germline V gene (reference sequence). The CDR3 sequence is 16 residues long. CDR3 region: CASSGVGVHAYNEQFF. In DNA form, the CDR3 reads TGTGCCAGCAGCGGAGTCGGGGTTCACGCCTACAATGAGCAGTTCTTC.

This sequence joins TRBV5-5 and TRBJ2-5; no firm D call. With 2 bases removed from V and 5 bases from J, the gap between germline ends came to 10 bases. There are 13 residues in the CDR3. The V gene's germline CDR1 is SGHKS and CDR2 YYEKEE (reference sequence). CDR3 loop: CASSLAEWETQYF. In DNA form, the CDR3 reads TGTGCCAGCAGCTTAGCCGAATGGGAGACCCAGTACTTC.

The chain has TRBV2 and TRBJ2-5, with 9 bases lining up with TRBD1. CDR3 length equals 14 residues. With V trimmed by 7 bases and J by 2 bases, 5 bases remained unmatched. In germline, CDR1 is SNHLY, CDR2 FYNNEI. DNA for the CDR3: TGTGCCAGCATTCGGGACAGGGAACAAGAGACCCAGTACTTC. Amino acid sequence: CASIRDREQETQYF.

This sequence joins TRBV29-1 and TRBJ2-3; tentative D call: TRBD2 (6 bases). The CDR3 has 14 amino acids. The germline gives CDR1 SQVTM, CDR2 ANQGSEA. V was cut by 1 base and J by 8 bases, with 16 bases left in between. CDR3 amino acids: CSVEGVGEAGTQYF. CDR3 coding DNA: TGCAGCGTTGAAGGCGTGGGGGAGGCAGGTACGCAGTATTTT.

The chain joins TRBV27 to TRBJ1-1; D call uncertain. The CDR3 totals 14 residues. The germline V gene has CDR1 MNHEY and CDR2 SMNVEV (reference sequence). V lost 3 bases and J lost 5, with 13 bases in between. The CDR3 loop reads CASSFSWGSTEAFF. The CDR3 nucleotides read TGTGCCAGCAGTTTCTCCTGGGGAAGTACTGAAGCTTTCTTT.

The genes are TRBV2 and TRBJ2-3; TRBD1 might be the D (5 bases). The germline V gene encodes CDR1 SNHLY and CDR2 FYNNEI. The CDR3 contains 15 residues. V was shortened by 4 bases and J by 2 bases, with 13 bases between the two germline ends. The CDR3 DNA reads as TGTGCCAGCAGTGCGCGGCAGGGTTTCACAGATACGCAGTATTTT. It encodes CASSARQGFTDTQYF.

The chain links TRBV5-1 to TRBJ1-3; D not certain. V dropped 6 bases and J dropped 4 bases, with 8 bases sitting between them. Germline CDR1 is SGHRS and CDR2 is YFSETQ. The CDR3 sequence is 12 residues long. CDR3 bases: TGCGCCAGCAAAACCGAAGGAAACACCATATATTTT. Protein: CASKTEGNTIYF.

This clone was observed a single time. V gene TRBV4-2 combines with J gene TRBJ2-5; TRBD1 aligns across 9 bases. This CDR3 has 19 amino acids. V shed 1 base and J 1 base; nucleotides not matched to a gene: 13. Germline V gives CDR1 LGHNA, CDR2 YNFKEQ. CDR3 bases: TGTGCCAGCAGCCAAGGAGGGTCCGGGACAGGGATATCCCAAGAGACCCAGTACTTC. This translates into CASSQGGSGTGISQETQYF.

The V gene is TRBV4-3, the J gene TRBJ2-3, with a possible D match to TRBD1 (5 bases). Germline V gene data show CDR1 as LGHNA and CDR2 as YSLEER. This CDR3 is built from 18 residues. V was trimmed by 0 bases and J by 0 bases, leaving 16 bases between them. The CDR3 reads CASSQDKGKTTSTDTQYF. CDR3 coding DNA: TGCGCCAGCAGCCAAGATAAGGGGAAGACGACTAGCACAGATACGCAGTATTTT.

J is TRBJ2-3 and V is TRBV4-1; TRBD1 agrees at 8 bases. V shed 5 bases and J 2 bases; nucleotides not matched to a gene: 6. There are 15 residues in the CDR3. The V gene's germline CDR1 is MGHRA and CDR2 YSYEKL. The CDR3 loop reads CASSITGGHTDTQYF. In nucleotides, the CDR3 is TGCGCCAGCAGCATAACAGGGGGGCACACAGATACGCAGTATTTT.

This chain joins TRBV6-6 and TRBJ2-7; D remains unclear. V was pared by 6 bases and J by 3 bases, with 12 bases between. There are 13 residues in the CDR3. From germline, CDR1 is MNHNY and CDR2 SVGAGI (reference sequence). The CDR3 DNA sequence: TGTGCCAGCAGCCCCGGCGGCTACTACGAGCAGTACTTC. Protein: CASSPGGYYEQYF.

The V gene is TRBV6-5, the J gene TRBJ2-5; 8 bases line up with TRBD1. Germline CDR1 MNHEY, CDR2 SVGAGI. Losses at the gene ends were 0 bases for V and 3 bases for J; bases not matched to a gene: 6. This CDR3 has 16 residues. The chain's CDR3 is CASSYSQGAAEETQYF. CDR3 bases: TGTGCCAGCAGTTACTCCCAGGGGGCGGCGGAAGAGACCCAGTACTTC.

The chain's CDR3 is CASSLGVGAGNTIYF. The CDR3 DNA sequence: TGTGCCAGCAGCTTAGGGGTGGGGGCTGGAAACACCATATATTTT. This rearrangement joins TRBV7-8 to TRBJ1-3; TRBD1 is a possible D gene (5 bases). Germline lookup yields CDR1 SGHVS and CDR2 FQNEAQ. The V and J ends lost 1 base and 2 bases respectively, with 9 bases between them. The CDR3 sequence is 15 residues long.

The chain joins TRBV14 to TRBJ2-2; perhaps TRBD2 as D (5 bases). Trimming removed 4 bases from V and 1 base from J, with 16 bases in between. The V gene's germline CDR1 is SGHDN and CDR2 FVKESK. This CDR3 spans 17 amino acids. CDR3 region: CASSPGWTPRNTGELFF. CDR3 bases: TGTGCCAGCAGCCCAGGATGGACTCCAAGGAACACCGGGGAGCTGTTTTTT.

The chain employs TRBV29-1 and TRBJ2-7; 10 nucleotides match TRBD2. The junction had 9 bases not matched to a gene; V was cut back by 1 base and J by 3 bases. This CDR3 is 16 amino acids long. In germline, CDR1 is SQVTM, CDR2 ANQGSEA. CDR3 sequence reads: CSVEGEPGLASYEQYF. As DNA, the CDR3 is TGCAGCGTTGAAGGGGAACCGGGACTAGCGAGCTACGAGCAGTACTTC.

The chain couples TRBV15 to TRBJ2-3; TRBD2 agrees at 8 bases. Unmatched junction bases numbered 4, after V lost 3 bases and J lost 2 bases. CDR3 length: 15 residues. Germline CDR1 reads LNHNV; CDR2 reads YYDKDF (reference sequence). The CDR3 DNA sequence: TGTGCCACCAGCAGCGAGCGGGGGATCACAGATACGCAGTATTTT. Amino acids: CATSSERGITDTQYF.

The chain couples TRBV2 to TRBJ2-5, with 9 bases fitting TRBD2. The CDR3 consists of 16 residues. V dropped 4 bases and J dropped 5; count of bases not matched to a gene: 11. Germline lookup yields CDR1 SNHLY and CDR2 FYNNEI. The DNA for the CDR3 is TGTGCCAGCAGTGGCCTAGCGGGGACGTGGCGGGAGACCCAGTACTTC. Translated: CASSGLAGTWRETQYF.